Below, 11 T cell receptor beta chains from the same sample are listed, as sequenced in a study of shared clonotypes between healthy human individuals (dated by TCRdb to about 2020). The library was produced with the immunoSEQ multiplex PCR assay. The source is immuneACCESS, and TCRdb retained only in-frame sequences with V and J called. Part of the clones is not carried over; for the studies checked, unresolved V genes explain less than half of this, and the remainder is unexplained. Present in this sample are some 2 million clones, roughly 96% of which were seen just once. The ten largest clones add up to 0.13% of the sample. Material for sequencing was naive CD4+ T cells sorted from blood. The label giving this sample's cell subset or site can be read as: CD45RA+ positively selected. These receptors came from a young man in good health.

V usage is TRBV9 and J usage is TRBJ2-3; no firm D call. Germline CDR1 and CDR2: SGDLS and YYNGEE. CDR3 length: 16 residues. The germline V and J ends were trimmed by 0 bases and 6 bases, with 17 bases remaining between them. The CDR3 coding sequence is TGTGCCAGCAGCGTAGCGGGCAGGCCCACAGTCGATACGCAGTATTTT. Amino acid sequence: CASSVAGRPTVDTQYF.

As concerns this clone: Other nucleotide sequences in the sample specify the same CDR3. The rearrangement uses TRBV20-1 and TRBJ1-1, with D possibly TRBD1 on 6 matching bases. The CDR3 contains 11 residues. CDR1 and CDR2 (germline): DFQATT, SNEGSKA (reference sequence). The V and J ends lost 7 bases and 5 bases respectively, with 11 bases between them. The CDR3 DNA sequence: TGCAGTGTGAGGGGGAATACTGAAGCTTTCTTT. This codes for CSVRGNTEAFF.

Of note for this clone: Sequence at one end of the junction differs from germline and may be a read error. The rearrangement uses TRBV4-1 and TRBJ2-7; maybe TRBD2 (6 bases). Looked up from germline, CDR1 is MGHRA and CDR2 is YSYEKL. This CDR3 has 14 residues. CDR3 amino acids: CASSRGTDSYEQYF. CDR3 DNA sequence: TGTGCCAGCAGCCGGGGGACGGACTCCTACGAGCAGTACTTC.

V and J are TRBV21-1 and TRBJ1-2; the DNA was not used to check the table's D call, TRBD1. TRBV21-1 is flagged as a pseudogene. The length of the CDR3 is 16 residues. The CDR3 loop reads CASSMAPQGQKNGYTF. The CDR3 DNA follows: TGTGCCAGCAGCATGGCCCCGCAGGGGCAGAAAAATGGCTACACCTTC.

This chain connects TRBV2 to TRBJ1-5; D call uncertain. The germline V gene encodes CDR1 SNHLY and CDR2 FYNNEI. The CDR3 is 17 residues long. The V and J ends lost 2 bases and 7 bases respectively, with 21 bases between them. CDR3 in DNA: TGTGCCAGCAGTGAAAGAGGTCAGGCACAACTCGGGCAGCCCCAGCATTTT. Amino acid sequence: CASSERGQAQLGQPQHF.

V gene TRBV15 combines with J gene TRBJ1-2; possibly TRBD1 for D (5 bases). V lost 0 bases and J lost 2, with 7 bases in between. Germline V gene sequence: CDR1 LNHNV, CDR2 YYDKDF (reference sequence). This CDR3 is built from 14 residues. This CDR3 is CATSRDKGNYGYTF. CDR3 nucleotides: TGTGCCACCAGCAGAGATAAGGGGAACTATGGCTACACCTTC. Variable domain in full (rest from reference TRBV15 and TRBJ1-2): DAMVIQNPRYQVTQFGKPVTLSCSQTLNHNVMYWYQQKSSQAPKLLFHYYDKDFNNEADTPDNFQSRRPNTSFCFLDIRSPGLGDTAMYLCATSRDKGNYGYTFGSGTRLTVV.

CDR3 region: CASSSRSGGINEKLFF. CDR3 nucleotide sequence: TGTGCCAGCAGTTCCAGGTCCGGGGGGATTAATGAAAAACTGTTTTTT. The rearrangement links TRBV27 to TRBJ1-4; D perhaps matches TRBD1 (5 bases). Trimming took 4 bases from V and 4 from J, leaving 16 bases between them. Germline V gives CDR1 MNHEY, CDR2 SMNVEV (reference sequence). CDR3 length: 16 residues.

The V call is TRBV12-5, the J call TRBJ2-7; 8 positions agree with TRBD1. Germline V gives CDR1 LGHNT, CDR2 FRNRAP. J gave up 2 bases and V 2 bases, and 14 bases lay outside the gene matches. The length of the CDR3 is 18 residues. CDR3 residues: CASGLSPKDREEAYEQYF. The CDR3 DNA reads TGTGCTAGTGGTTTGTCCCCCAAGGACAGGGAAGAAGCCTACGAGCAGTACTTC.

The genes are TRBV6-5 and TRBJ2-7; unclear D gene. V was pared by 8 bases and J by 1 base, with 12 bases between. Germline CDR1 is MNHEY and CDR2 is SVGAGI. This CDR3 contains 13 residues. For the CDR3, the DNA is TGTGCCAGCTCGACGACACTGTCCTACGAGCAGTACTTC. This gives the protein CASSTTLSYEQYF.

The CDR3 region is CASSLVGGVETQYF. The CDR3 coding sequence is TGCGCCAGCAGCTTGGTAGGGGGGGTTGAGACCCAGTACTTC. The chain is built from TRBV5-1 and TRBJ2-5, with D maybe TRBD2 (7 bases). The germline gives CDR1 SGHRS, CDR2 YFSETQ. V lost 0 bases, J lost 5 bases, and 11 bases lay in between. The CDR3 spans 14 residues.

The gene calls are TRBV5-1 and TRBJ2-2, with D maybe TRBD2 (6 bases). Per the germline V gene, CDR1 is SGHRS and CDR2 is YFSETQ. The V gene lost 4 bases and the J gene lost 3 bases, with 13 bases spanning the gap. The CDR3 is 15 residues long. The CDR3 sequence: CASSPEGVDTGELFF. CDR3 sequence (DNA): TGCGCCAGCAGCCCGGAGGGTGTAGACACCGGGGAGCTGTTTTTT.